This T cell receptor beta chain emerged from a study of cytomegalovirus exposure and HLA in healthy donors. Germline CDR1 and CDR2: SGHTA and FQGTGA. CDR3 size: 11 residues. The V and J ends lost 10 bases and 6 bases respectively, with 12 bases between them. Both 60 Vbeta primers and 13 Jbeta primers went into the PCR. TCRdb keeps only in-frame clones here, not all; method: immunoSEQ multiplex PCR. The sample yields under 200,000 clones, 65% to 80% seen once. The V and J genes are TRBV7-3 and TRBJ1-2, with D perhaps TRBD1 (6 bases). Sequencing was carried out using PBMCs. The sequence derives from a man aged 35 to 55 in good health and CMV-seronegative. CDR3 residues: CAIRTGNGYTF. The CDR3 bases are TGTGCCATTCGTACAGGGAATGGCTACACCTTC.